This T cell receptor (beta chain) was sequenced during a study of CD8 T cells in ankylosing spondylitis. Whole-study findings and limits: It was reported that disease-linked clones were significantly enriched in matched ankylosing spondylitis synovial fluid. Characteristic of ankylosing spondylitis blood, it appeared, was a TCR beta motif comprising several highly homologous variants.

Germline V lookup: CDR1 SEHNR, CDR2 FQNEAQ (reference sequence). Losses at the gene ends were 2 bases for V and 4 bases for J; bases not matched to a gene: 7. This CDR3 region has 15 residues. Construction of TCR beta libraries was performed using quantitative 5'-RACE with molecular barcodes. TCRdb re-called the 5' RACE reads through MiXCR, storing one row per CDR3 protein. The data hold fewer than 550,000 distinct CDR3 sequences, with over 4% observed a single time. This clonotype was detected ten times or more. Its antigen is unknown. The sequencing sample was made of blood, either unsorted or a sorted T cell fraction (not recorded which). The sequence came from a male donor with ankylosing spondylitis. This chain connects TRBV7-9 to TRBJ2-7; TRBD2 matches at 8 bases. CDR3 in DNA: TGTGCCAGCAGCTTAACTGGCGGGAGGAGGTACGAGCAGTACTTC. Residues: CASSLTGGRRYEQYF.